This T cell receptor beta chain was documented in a study of T cell changes during pregnancy in multiple sclerosis. Germline V lookup: CDR1 SEHNR, CDR2 FQNEAQ (reference sequence). Trimming removed 5 bases from V and 8 bases from J, with 17 bases in between. The length of the CDR3 is 14 residues. Sequencing was performed with immunoSEQ multiplex PCR; in TCRdb, only in-frame clones are kept and a portion is missing. Of tens of thousands of clones listed, roughly nine tenths were seen once; the top ten hold under 8%. This TCR came from a female donor with multiple sclerosis, enrolled in a pregnancy study. Sequenced here: CD8+ T cells from peripheral blood mononuclear cells, sampled before pregnancy. The rearrangement uses TRBV7-9 and TRBJ2-3, with D possibly being TRBD2 (7 bases). The CDR3 DNA reads as TGTGCCAGCAGCATTAACCGGGGGGCCCGTACGCAGTATTTT. Translated: CASSINRGARTQYF.